A few counts support the clone carrying this TCR beta chain. What it binds is not known. These data originate in a study of T cells in Graves' hyperthyroidism and ophthalmopathy. General observations from the study: Ophthalmopathy was told apart from stable hyperthyroidism by a 13 V-J model.

Researchers amplified the TCR beta CDR3 regions from RNA transcripts. HTBI primers were used for first-round RT-PCR of the TCR CDR3. Each CDR3 protein gets one entry after TCRdb re-called the multiplex PCR reads with MiXCR. The sample includes nearly 600,000 distinct CDR3 sequences, 12% to 15% of them seen just once. Exclusions: uncontrolled infection, other autoimmune disease, pregnancy, lactation. Clinical symptoms, serum thyroxine, TRAb, thyroid ultrasound and orbital computed tomography informed diagnoses. PBMCs were collected from an approximately 9.2 ml volume of fresh peripheral blood. The sample comprised blood. The sequence came from a woman in her late teens or twenties with Graves' ophthalmopathy.

The chain's CDR3 is CASSPSTGDTNEKLFF. CDR3 nucleotide sequence: TGTGCCAGCAGCCCGTCGACAGGGGATACTAATGAAAAACTGTTTTTT. J is TRBJ1-4 and V is TRBV4-2, with TRBD1 matching 8 bases. The CDR3 consists of 16 residues. V lost 4 bases, J lost 2 bases, and 6 bases stayed unmatched. Germline loops: CDR1 LGHNA, CDR2 YNFKEQ.